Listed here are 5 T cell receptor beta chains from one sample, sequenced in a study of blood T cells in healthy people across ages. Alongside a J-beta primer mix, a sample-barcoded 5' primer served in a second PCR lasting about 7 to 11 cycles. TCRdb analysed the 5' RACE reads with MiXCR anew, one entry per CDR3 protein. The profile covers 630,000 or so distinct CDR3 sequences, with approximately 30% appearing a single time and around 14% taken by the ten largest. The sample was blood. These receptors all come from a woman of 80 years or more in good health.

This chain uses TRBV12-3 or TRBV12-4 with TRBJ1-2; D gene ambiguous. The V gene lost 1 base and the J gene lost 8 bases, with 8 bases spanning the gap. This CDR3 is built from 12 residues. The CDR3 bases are TGTGCCAGCAGTTTAGGGCCGGAGGGCTACACCTTC. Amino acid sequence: CASSLGPEGYTF.

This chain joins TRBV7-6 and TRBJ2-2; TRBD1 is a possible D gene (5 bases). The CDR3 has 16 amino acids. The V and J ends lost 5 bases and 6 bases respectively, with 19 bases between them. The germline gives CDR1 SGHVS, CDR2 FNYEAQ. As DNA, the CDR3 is TGTGCCAGCAGCCTAGAGTCACAGGTATTGGCCGGGGAGCTGTTTTTT. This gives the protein CASSLESQVLAGELFF.

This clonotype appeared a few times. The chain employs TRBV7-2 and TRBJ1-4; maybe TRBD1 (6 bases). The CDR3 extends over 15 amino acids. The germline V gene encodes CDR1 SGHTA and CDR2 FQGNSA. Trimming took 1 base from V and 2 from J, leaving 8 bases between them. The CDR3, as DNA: TGTGCCAGCAGCTTAGGAGGGGGGACTAATGAAAAACTGTTTTTT. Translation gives CASSLGGGTNEKLFF.

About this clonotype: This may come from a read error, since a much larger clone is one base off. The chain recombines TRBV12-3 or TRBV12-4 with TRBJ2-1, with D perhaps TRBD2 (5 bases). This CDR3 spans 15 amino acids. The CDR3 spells CASSLGGSPYNEQCF. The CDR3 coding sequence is TGTGCCAGCAGTTTGGGCGGGTCCCCCTACAATGAGCAGTGCTTC.

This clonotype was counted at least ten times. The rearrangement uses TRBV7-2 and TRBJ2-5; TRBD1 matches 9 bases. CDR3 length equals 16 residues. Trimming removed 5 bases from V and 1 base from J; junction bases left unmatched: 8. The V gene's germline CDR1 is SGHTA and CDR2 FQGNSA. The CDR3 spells CASSLSKGQGQETQYF. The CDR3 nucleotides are TGTGCCAGCAGCCTATCTAAGGGACAGGGCCAAGAGACCCAGTACTTC. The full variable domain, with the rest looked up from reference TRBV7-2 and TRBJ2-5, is GAGVSQSPSNKVTEKGKDVELRCDPISGHTALYWYRQSLGQGLEFLIYFQGNSAPDKSGLPSDRFSAERTGGSVSTLTIQRTQQEDSAVYLCASSLSKGQGQETQYFGPGTRLLVL.